Described below is a single T cell receptor (beta chain) sequence and its context. Individual cDNA molecules received unique molecular identifiers during library preparation. From the 5' RACE reads, TCRdb called clonotypes with MiXCR, one entry per CDR3 protein. Here the sample spans about 48,000 distinct CDR3 sequences, around 6.5% being singletons. In germline, CDR1 is SGHVS, CDR2 FNYEAQ. After removal of 4 bases from V and 4 bases from J, the junction contained 6 bases not matched to a gene. This CDR3 is built from 14 residues. The sample is drawn from a study of early T cells in non-severe SARS-CoV-2 infection. For the study at large: Bulk RNA taken from unsorted whole blood was sequenced, leaving chains unpaired.

The sample here was whole blood, taken at baseline. This sequence joins TRBV7-6 and TRBJ1-1; 7 bases are a match to TRBD1. The receptor comes from an adult who was a healthcare worker with PCR-confirmed SARS-CoV-2 infection or an uninfected control (not recorded which). CDR3 region: CASSSGQLGTEAFF. DNA for the CDR3: TGTGCCAGCAGCTCGGGACAGTTAGGCACTGAAGCTTTCTTT. Looking up the rest from reference TRBV7-6 and TRBJ1-1 gives the full variable domain: GAGVSQSPRYKVTKRGQDVALRCDPISGHVSLYWYRQALGQGPEFLTYFNYEAQQDKSGLPNDRFSAERPEGSISTLTIQRTEQRDSAMYRCASSSGQLGTEAFFGQGTRLTVV.